This T cell receptor (beta chain) was retrieved from a study of PD-L1 blockade in urothelial cancer. Trimming removed 5 bases from V and 7 bases from J; junction bases left unmatched: 9. There are 14 residues in the CDR3. Germline-derived CDR1 and CDR2 are LNHNV and YYDKDF (reference sequence). Every PCR got spiked synthetic TCR analog templates. TCRdb keeps only in-frame clones here, not all; method: immunoSEQ multiplex PCR. The table has some 51,000 clones, roughly 86% seen once. Study conclusions and caveats: Pretreatment TCR clonality in blood under the median foretold superior survival.

A note on this clone: What it recognizes is unknown.

Source: PBMCs, taken around atezolizumab (anti-PD-L1) treatment. The sequence was obtained from a man in his sixties with urothelial cancer. The rearrangement uses TRBV15 and TRBJ1-1; 8 bases map to TRBD1. CDR3 DNA: TGTGCCACCAGCGGACGGACAGGGAGCAGTGAAGCTTTCTTT. Its protein product is CATSGRTGSSEAFF.